The clone carrying this T cell receptor (beta chain) was counted a few times. This CDR3 contains 16 residues. CDR1 SEHNR and CDR2 FQNEAQ come from the germline V gene (reference sequence). V dropped 4 bases and J dropped 2 bases, with 17 bases sitting between them. Both 60 Vbeta primers and 13 Jbeta primers went into the PCR. Here immunoSEQ multiplex PCR was the method, and the copy in TCRdb shows in-frame clones only, minus some. Here the sample spans around 100,000 clones, around two thirds being singletons. The data belong to a study of cytomegalovirus exposure and HLA in healthy donors. Sequencing was performed on PBMCs. This TCR derives from a man aged 50 or older in good health and CMV-seropositive. The chain has TRBV7-9 and TRBJ1-2; D is uncertain. The CDR3 spells CASSSTPGRENYGYTF. The DNA of the CDR3 is TGTGCCAGCAGCTCGACCCCCGGACGGGAAAACTATGGCTACACCTTC.